This TCR beta chain was profiled in a study of blood T cell repertoires in COVID-19. The table came from immunoSEQ multiplex PCR; TCRdb's copy has only in-frame clones and leaves some out. The data show 300,000 to 400,000 clones, around 87% seen once. Self-reported history from a screening survey and questionnaire set each donor's cohort. The CDR3 covers 15 residues. V lost 0 bases to trimming and J lost 5 bases, with 14 bases between them. Germline values: CDR1 SGDLS, CDR2 YYNGEE. The rearrangement links TRBV9 to TRBJ1-2; a possible D gene is TRBD1 (6 bases). Sequencing used PBMCs or T cells enriched from blood (not recorded which). The TCR sequence derives from a woman in her thirties with acute COVID-19. CDR3 in amino acids: CASSVASGTPYGYTF. The CDR3 nucleotides read TGTGCCAGCAGCGTAGCTTCCGGGACACCGTATGGCTACACCTTC.